The following is a T cell receptor (beta chain) sequence with its context. Its antigen is not known. TCRdb keeps only in-frame clones here, not all; method: immunoSEQ multiplex PCR. This table holds more than 600,000 clones, around 90% found once. This specimen comes from a study of shared clonotypes between healthy human individuals. Findings and limits, study-wide: Read depth was anticipated to influence clonotype sharing among donors.

As defined, naive CD8 cells were CD45RO-negative and positively selected for CCR7, with terminally differentiated effector memory CD45RA+ cells excluded. The CDR3 spans 12 residues. CDR1 SGHDT and CDR2 YYEEEE come from the germline V gene. Trimming stripped 1 base from V and 5 bases from J, with 4 bases between. This clonotype originated in a young man in good health. V is TRBV5-6 and J is TRBJ2-1, with D hard to call. The source material was naive CD8+ T cells sorted from blood. Written as DNA, the CDR3 is TGTGCCAGCAGCTTGTTCGACAATGAGCAGTTCTTC. This encodes CASSLFDNEQFF.